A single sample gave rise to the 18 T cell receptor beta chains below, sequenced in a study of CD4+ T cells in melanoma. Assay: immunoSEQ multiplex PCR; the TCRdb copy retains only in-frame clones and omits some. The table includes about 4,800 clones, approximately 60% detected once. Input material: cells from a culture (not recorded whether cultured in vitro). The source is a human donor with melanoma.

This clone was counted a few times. The CDR3 coding sequence is TGTGCCAGCAGCCGCGAATATGAGCAGTACTTC. Protein: CASSREYEQYF. The V call is TRBV28, the J call TRBJ2-7; no clear D. V was clipped by 6 bases and J by 7 bases, with 10 bases between them. The CDR3 sequence is 11 residues long. The germline V gene has CDR1 MDHEN and CDR2 SYDVKM. Full variable domain (remainder filled in from reference TRBV28 and TRBJ2-7): DVKVTQSSRYLVKRTGEKVFLECVQDMDHENMFWYRQDPGLGLRLIYFSYDVKMKEKGDIPEGYSVSREKKERFSLILESASTNQTSMYLCASSREYEQYFGPGTRLTVT.

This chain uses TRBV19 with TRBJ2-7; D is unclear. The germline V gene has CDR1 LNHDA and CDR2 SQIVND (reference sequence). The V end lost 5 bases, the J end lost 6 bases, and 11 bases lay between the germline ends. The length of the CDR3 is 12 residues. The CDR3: CASSPGPVEQYF. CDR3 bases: TGTGCCAGTAGTCCCGGGCCCGTCGAGCAGTACTTC.

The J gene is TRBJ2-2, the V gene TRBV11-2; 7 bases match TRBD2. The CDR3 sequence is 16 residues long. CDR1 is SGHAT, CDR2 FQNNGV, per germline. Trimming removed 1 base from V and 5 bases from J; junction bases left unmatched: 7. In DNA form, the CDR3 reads TGTGCCAGCAGCTTAGCACGGGGGGTCTGGACCGGGGAGCTGTTTTTT. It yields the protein CASSLARGVWTGELFF.

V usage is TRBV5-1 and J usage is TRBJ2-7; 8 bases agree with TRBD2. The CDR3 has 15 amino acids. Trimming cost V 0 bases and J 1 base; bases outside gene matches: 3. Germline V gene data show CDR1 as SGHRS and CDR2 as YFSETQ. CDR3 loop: CASSLAGGGSYEQYF. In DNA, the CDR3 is TGCGCCAGCAGCTTGGCCGGGGGGGGTTCCTACGAGCAGTACTTC.

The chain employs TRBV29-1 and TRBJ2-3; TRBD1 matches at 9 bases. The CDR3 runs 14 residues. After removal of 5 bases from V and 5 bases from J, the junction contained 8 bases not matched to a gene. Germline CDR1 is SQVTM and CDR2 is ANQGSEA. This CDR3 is CSVSHRGLGDTQYF. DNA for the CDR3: TGCAGCGTTTCGCACAGGGGGCTTGGAGATACGCAGTATTTT.

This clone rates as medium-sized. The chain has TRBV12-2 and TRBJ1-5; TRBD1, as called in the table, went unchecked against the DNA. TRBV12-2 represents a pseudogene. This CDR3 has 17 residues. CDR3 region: CASRSKGDRAGTQPQHF. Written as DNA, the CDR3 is TGTGCAAGTCGCTCAAAAGGGGACAGGGCCGGGACTCAGCCCCAGCATTTT.

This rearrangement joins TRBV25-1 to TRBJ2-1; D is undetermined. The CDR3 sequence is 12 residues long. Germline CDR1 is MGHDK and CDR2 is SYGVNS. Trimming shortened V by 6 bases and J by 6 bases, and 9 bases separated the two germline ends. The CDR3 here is CASSPGLNEQFF. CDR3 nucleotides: TGTGCCAGCAGCCCAGGCCTCAATGAGCAGTTCTTC.

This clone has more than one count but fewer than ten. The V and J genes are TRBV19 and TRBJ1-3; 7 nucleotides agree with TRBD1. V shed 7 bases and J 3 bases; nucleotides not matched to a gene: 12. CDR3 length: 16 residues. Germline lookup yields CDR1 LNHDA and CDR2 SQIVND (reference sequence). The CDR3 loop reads CASTQSRDSLGNTIYF. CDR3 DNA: TGTGCCAGTACCCAAAGCCGGGACAGTCTTGGAAACACCATATATTTT.

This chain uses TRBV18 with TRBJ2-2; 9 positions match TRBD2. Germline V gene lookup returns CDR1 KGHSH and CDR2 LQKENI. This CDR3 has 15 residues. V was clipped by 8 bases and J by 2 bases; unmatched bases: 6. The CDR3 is CASASGTSNTGELFF. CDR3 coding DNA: TGTGCCAGCGCATCCGGGACTAGCAACACCGGGGAGCTGTTTTTT.

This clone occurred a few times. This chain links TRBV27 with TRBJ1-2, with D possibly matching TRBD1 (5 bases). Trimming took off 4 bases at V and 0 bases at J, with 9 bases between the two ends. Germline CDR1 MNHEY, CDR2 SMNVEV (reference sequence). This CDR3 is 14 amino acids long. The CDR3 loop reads CASSSGRTNYGYTF. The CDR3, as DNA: TGTGCCAGCAGTTCGGGACGGACTAACTATGGCTACACCTTC.

Written as DNA, the CDR3 is TGTGCCTGGAGTGTAAACAGCCAAGAGACCCAGTACTTC. This translates into CAWSVNSQETQYF. V is TRBV30 and J is TRBJ2-5, with D uncertain. The CDR3 runs to 13 residues. The V end was cut by 0 bases, the J end by 1 base, with 6 bases between. The germline gives CDR1 GTSNPN, CDR2 SVGIG (reference sequence).

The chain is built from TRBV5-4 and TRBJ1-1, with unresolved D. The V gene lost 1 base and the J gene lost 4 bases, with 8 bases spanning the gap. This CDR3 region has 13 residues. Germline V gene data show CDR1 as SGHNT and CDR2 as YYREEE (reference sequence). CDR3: CASSLRSSTEAFF. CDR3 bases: TGTGCCAGCAGCTTGCGTAGCTCCACTGAAGCTTTCTTT.

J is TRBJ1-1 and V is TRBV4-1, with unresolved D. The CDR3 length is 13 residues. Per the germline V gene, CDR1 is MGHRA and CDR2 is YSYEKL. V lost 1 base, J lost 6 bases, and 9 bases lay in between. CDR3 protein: CASSQGNLAEAFF. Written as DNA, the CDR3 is TGCGCCAGCAGCCAAGGGAATCTGGCTGAAGCTTTCTTT.

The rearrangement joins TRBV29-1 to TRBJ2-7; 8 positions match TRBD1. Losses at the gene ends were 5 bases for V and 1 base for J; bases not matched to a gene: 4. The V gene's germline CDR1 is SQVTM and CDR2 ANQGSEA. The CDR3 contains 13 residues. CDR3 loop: CSVTGTGSYEQYF. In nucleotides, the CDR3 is TGCAGCGTTACCGGGACAGGATCCTACGAGCAGTACTTC.

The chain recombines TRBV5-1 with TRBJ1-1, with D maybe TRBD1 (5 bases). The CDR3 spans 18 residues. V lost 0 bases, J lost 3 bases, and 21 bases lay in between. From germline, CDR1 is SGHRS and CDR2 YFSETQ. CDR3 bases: TGCGCCAGCAGCTTGGGAGTCGTCGGTGGGGGGTGGGACACTGAAGCTTTCTTT. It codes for CASSLGVVGGGWDTEAFF.

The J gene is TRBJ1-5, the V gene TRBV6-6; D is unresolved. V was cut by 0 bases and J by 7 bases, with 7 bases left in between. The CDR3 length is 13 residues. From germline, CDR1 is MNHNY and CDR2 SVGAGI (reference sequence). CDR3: CASSYSTEQPQHF. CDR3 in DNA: TGTGCCAGCAGTTACTCGACGGAACAGCCCCAGCATTTT.

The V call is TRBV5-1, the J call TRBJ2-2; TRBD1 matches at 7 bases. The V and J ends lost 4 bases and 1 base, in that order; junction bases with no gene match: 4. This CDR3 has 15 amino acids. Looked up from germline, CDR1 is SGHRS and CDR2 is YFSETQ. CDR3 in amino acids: CASSPGQLNTGELFF. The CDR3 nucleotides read TGCGCCAGCAGCCCGGGACAGCTGAACACCGGGGAGCTGTTTTTT.

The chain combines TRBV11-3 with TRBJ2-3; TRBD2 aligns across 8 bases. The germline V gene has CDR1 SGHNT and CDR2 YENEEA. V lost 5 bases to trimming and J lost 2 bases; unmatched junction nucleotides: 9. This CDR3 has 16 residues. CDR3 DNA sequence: TGTGCCAGCAGCCCGAGGACTAGCAGACTCACAGATACGCAGTATTTT. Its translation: CASSPRTSRLTDTQYF. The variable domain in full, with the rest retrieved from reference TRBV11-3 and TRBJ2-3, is EAGVVQSPRYKIIEKKQPVAFWCNPISGHNTLYWYLQNLGQGPELLIRYENEEAVDDSQLPKDRFSAERLKGVDSTLKIQPAELGDSAVYLCASSPRTSRLTDTQYFGPGTRLTVL.